A selection of T cell receptor beta chains follows, all from one sample in a study of human CD8 memory T cell subsets. TCRdb re-called the 5' RACE reads, yielding one record per CDR3 amino acid sequence without DNA. Its clone listing holds under 7,000 distinct CDR3 sequences. The sample taken for sequencing was CD8+ T cells from PBMCs. The receptor source for this set is a human donor in good health. Each CDR3 is given with its conserved first and last residue. The size entry is marked missing in some rows and otherwise reads once, few, many or a size class.

CDR3 length: 16
V gene: TRBV4-1
clone size: .
J gene: TRBJ2-5
CDR3 protein: CASSQDRAADVETQYF

CDR3 length: 16
V gene: TRBV3-1
clone size: .
J gene: TRBJ2-7
CDR3 protein: CASSRLLAGENYEQYF

CDR3 length: 15
V gene: TRBV6-6
clone size: .
J gene: TRBJ2-2
CDR3 protein: CASSYSRARSGELFF

CDR3 length: 14
V gene: TRBV2
clone size: .
J gene: TRBJ1-1
CDR3 protein: CASTLQGGNTEAFF

CDR3 length: 15
V gene: TRBV2
clone size: medium-sized
J gene: TRBJ2-2
CDR3 protein: CASSPGQVSPGELFF

CDR3 length: 13
V gene: TRBV4-2
clone size: .
J gene: TRBJ2-7
CDR3 protein: CASSQEASYEQYF

CDR3 length: 17
V gene: TRBV7-9
clone size: .
J gene: TRBJ2-1
CDR3 protein: CASSAGLAGGVFSEQFF

CDR3 length: 13
V gene: TRBV7-3
clone size: .
J gene: TRBJ2-1
CDR3 protein: CASSSGTPNEQFF

CDR3 length: 13
V gene: TRBV6-5
clone size: .
J gene: TRBJ2-7
CDR3 protein: CASSYTGTYEQYF

CDR3 length: 12
V gene: TRBV19
clone size: .
J gene: TRBJ2-2
CDR3 protein: CASQDGTGELFF

CDR3 length: 13
V gene: TRBV29-1
clone size: .
J gene: TRBJ2-3
CDR3 protein: CSVEASGSGTQYF

CDR3 length: 12
V gene: TRBV11-1
clone size: .
J gene: TRBJ2-1
CDR3 protein: CASSLAMAEQFF

CDR3 length: 14
V gene: TRBV29-1
clone size: .
J gene: TRBJ1-2
CDR3 protein: CSVETGISYYGYTF

CDR3 length: 14
V gene: TRBV2
clone size: .
J gene: TRBJ2-7
CDR3 protein: CASSESPAQYEQYF

CDR3 length: 14
V gene: TRBV20-1
clone size: .
J gene: TRBJ2-7
CDR3 protein: CSARDRDRVYEQYF